The subject of this entry is one T cell receptor beta chain. This sample is part of a study of blood T cell repertoires in COVID-19. On the study more broadly: From the United States, Italy and Spain came samples of acute and convalescent COVID-19.

TCRdb keeps only in-frame clones here, not all; method: immunoSEQ multiplex PCR. The sample has about 120,000 clones, 81% seen once. The CDR3 contains 15 residues. V gave up 0 bases and J gave up 6 bases; unmatched junction bases: 7. Germline V CDR1 and CDR2: SNHLY, FYNNEI. The origin of this receptor is a man aged 30 to 39 with COVID-19, enrolled during active disease. Input material: peripheral blood. This chain uses TRBV2 with TRBJ2-7; 8 bases match TRBD2. The CDR3 region is CASSEAEREPGEQYF. Here the CDR3 DNA reads TGTGCCAGCAGTGAAGCGGAGCGGGAGCCGGGCGAGCAGTACTTC.